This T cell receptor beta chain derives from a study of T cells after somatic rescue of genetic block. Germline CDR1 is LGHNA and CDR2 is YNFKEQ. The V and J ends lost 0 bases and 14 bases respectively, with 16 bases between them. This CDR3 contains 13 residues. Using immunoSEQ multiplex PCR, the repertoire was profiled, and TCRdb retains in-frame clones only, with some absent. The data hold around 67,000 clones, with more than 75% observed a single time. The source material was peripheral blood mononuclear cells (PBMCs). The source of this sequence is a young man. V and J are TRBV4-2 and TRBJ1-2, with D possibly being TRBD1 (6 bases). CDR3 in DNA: TGTGCCAGCAGCCAAGATAGCGGGACATCTGGTACCTTC. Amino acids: CASSQDSGTSGTF.